The text below deals with one T cell receptor (beta chain). The table came from immunoSEQ multiplex PCR; TCRdb's copy has only in-frame clones and leaves some out. Among 150,000 to 200,000 clones listed, 88% were seen once. The data stem from a study of blood T cell repertoires in COVID-19. The CDR3 loop spans 15 amino acids. V lost 3 bases, J lost 5 bases, and 15 bases lay in between. Germline V gene sequence: CDR1 MNHNS, CDR2 SASEGT. The sequence came from a woman in her 30s with acute or convalescent COVID-19. V and J are TRBV6-1 and TRBJ2-3; D may be TRBD1 (5 bases). Sequences were obtained from peripheral blood. CDR3 nucleotides: TGTGCCAGCAGTGATGGCCGATGGGGCGTAGATACGCAGTATTTT. Translating it yields CASSDGRWGVDTQYF.